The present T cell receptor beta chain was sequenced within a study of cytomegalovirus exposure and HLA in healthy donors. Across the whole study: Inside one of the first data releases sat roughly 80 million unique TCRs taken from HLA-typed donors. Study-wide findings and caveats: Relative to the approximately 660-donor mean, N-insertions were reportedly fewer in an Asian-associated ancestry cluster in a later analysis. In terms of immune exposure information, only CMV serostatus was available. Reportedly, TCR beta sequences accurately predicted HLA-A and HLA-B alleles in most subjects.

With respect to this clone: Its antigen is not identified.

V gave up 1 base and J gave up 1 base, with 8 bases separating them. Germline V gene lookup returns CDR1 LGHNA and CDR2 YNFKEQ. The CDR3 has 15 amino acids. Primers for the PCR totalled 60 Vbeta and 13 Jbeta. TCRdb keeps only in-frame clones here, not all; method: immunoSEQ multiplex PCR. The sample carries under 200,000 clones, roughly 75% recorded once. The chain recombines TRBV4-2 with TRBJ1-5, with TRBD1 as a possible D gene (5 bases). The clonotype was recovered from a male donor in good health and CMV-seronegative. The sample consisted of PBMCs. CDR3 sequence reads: CASSQVAGSNQPQHF. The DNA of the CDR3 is TGTGCCAGCAGCCAAGTGGCAGGGAGCAATCAGCCCCAGCATTTT.